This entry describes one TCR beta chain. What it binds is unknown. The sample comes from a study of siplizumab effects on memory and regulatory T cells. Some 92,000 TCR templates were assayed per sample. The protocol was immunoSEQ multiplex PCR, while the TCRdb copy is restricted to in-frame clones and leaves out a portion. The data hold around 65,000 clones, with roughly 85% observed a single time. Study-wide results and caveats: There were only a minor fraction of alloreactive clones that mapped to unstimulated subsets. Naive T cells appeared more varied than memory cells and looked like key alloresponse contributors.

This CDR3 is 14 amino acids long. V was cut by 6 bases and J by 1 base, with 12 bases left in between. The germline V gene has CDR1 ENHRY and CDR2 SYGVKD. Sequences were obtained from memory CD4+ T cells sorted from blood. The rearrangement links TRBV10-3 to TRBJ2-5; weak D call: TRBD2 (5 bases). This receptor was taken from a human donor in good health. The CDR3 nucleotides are TGTGCCATCAGGGGCGGACTGGGCCAAGAGACCCAGTACTTC. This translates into CAIRGGLGQETQYF.